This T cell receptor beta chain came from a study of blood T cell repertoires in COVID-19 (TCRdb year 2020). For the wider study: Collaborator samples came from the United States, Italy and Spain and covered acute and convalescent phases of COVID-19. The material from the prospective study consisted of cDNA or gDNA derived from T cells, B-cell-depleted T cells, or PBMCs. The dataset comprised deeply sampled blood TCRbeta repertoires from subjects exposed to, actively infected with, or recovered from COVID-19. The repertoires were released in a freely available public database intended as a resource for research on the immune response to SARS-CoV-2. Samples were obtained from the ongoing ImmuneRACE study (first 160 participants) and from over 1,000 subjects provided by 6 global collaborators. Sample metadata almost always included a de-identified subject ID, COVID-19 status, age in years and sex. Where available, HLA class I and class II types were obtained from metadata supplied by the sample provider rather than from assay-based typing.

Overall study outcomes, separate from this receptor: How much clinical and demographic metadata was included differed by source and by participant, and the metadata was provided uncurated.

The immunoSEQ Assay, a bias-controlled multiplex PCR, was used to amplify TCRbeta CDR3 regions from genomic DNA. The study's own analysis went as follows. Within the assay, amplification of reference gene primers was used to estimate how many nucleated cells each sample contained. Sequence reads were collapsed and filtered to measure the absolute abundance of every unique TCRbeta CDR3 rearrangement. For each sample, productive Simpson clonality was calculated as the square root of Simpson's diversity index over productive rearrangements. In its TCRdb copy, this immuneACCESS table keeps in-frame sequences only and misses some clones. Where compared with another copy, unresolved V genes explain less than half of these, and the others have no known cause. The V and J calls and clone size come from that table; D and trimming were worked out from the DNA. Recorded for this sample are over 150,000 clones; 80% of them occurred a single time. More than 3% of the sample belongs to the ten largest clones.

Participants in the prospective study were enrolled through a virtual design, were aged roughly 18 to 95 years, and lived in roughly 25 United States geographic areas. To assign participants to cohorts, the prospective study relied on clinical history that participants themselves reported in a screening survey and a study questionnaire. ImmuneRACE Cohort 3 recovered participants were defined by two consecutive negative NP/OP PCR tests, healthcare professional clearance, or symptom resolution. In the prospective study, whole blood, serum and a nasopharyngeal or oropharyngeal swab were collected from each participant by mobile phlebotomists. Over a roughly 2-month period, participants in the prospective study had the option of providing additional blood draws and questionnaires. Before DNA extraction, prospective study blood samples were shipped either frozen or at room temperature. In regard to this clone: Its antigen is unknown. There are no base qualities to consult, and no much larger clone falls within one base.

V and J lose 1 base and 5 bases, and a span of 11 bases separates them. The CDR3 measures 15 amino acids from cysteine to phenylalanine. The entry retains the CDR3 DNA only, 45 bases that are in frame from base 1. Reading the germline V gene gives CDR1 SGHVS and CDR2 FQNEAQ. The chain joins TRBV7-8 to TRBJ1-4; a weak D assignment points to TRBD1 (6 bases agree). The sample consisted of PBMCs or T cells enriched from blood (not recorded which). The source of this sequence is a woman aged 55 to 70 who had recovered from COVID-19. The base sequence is TGTGCCAGCAGCTTAGGAGGGGGTCCCAATGAAAAACTGTTTTTT. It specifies CASSLGGGPNEKLFF.